This T cell receptor (beta chain) was identified during a study of cytomegalovirus exposure and HLA in healthy donors. Study-level findings and limits: V- and J-gene trimming in TCR beta was tied to a missense DCLRE1C variant by an analysis performed later.

Nominally healthy donors were sampled, though unrecorded immune exposures were likely. It was with 60 Vbeta and 13 Jbeta primers that the PCR ran. The repertoire was sequenced with immunoSEQ multiplex PCR; TCRdb's copy has only in-frame clones and lacks some. This sample has nearly 110,000 clones, with roughly 75% found just once. The V gene lost 2 bases and the J gene lost 0 bases, with 6 bases spanning the gap. The CDR3 covers 15 residues. CDR1 is SGHRS, CDR2 YFSETQ, per germline. Comment on this clone: Its antigen remains unidentified.

The sequencing sample was made of PBMCs. The TCR sequence derives from a middle-aged man in good health and CMV-seronegative. The V and J genes are TRBV5-1 and TRBJ2-6, with no clear D. Here the CDR3 reads CASSFVLSGANVLTF. The CDR3 nucleotides are TGCGCCAGCAGCTTCGTTCTCTCTGGGGCCAACGTCCTGACTTTC.